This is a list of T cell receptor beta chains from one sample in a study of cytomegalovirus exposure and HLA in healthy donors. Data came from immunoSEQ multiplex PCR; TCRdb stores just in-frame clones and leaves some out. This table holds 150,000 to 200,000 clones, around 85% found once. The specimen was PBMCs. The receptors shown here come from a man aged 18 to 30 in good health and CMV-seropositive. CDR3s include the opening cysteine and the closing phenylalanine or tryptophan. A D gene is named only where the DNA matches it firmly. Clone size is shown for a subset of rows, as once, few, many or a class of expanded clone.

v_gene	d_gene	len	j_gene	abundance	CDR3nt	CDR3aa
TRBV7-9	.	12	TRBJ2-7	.	TGTGCCAGCAGCTTAGCCGGAGACGAGCAGTACTTC	CASSLAGDEQYF
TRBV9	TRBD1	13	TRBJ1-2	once	TGTGCCAGCAGCGTAGGGGACAGCCATGGCTACACCTTC	CASSVGDSHGYTF
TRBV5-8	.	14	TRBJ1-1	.	TGTGCCAGCAGCTTCTTGGACTCGAACACTGAAGCTTTCTTT	CASSFLDSNTEAFF
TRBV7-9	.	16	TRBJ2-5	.	TGTGCCAGCAGCTTAATTGGCGGGGCTGGTCAAGAGACCCAGTACTTC	CASSLIGGAGQETQYF
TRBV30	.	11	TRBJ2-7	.	TGTGCCTGGAGCGCCTCCAGGGAGCAGTACTTC	CAWSASREQYF
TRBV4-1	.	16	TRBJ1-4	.	TGCGCCAGCAGCCAGGTCGCTGGGGCGGCAAATGAAAAACTGTTTTTT	CASSQVAGAANEKLFF
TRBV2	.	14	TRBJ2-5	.	TGTGCCAGCAGTTCCCTGTTTAGCGCGGAGACCCAGTACTTC	CASSSLFSAETQYF
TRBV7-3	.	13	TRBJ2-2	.	TGTGCCAGCAGCTTCGGGGTCACCGGGGAGCTGTTTTTT	CASSFGVTGELFF
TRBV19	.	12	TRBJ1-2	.	TGTGCCAGTACGGGGGGGAACTATGGCTACACCTTC	CASTGGNYGYTF
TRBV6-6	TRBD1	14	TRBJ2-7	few	TGTGCCAGCAGTTACGACAGGGGTGCGTACGAGCAGTACTTC	CASSYDRGAYEQYF
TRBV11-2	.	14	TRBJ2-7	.	TGTGCCAGCAGCTCCGAATACAGGAACTACGAGCAGTACTTC	CASSSEYRNYEQYF
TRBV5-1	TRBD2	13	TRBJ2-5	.	TGCGCCAGCAGCTTAGCGGGACCAGAGACCCAGTACTTC	CASSLAGPETQYF
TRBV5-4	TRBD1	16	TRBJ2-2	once	TGTGCCAGCAGCTCCCCGGGACAGGGAGATTCCGGGGAGCTGTTTTTT	CASSSPGQGDSGELFF
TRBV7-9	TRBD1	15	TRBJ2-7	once	TGTTCCAGCAGCTTAAAATGGGACAGAAATTACGAGCAGTACTTC	CSSSLKWDRNYEQYF
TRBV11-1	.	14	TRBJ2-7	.	TGTGCCAGCAGACTGACACAGAACCACTACGAGCAGTACTTC	CASRLTQNHYEQYF
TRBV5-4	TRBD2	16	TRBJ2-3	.	TGTGCCAGCAGCAGGCGGGGGGGCCGGGGGACAGATACGCAGTATTTT	CASSRRGGRGTDTQYF
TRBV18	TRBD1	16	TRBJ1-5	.	TGTGCCAGCTCCTACATCGGGACAGGCTCTTTGGGGCCCCAGCATTTT	CASSYIGTGSLGPQHF
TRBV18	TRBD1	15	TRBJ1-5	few	TGTGCCAGCTCAGCCCAGGGGGCTGGCAATCAGCCCCAGCATTTT	CASSAQGAGNQPQHF
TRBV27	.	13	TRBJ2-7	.	TGTGCCAGCAGTTCAGGGTGGGCCTACGAGCAGTACTTC	CASSSGWAYEQYF
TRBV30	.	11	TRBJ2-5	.	TGTGCCTGGAGTCCTCAAGAGACCCAGTACTTC	CAWSPQETQYF
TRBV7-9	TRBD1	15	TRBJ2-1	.	TGTGCCAGCAGCCACCCACAGGGGCGGGACAATGAGCAGTTCTTC	CASSHPQGRDNEQFF
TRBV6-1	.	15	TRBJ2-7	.	TGTGCCAGCAGTGCTACAGGGTATTCTTCCTACGAGCAGTACTTC	CASSATGYSSYEQYF
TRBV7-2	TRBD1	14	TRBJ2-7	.	TGTGCCAGCAGCTTAGTAGGGACAGGGTTAGAGCAGTACTTC	CASSLVGTGLEQYF
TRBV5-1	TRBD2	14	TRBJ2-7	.	TGCGCCAGCAGCTTTTGGGGGGGAAACTACGAGCAGTACTTC	CASSFWGGNYEQYF
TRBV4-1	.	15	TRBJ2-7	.	TGCGCCAGCAGCCAGAGACTTACCCCGGCCTACGAGCAGTACTTC	CASSQRLTPAYEQYF
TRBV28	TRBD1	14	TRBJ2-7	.	TGTGCCAGCAGAACCGGGACAGGGGGCTACGAGCAGTACTTC	CASRTGTGGYEQYF
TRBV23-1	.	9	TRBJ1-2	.	TGCGCCAGTAACGGGGGCTACACCTTC	CASNGGYTF
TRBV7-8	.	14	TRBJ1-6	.	TGTGCCAGCAGCTTAACACAGGATAATTCACCCCTCCACTTT	CASSLTQDNSPLHF
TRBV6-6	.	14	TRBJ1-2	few	TGTGCCAGCAGTTATTTGGGCCAGGGCCATGGCTACACCTTC	CASSYLGQGHGYTF
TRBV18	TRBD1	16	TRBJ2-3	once	TGTGCCAGCTCGCTCCGGGACAGGCATAGCACAGATACGCAGTATTTT	CASSLRDRHSTDTQYF
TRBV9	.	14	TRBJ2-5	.	TGTGCCAGCAGCCGAGACCGGGACACAGAGACCCAGTACTTC	CASSRDRDTETQYF
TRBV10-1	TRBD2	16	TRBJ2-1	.	TGCGCCAGCAGTGGCCCCGGGGGGAGCTCCTACAATGAGCAGTTCTTC	CASSGPGGSSYNEQFF